Below, 19 T cell receptor beta chains from the same sample are listed, as sequenced in a study of tumor-infiltrating lymphocytes in primary liver carcinoma. Each 20-30 mg portion of unsorted bulk tissue served as the source for co-extraction of RNA and DNA. The authors made TCR beta cDNA from roughly 480 ng total RNA with a constant-region primer. Slightly modified ARM-PCR served as the procedure for the TCR beta libraries. These libraries came from three rounds of nested multiplex PCR. With TRBV1-TRBV30 forward primers and a C-beta reverse primer, the first two PCR rounds were run for about 10 cycles each. TCRdb fed the multiplex PCR reads into MiXCR, producing one record per CDR3 protein. Of 90,000 to 100,000 distinct CDR3 sequences listed, approximately 68% were seen once; the top ten hold approximately 10%. What was sequenced was liver tumor tissue from sampling region 5. Specified subset: tumor region T5, tumor centre. The receptors here all came from a woman aged 55 to 70 with primary liver carcinoma and hepatitis B virus infection.

Points on this clonotype: Its ends do not fully match the called genes, so a read error is possible. The V call is TRBV12-3 or TRBV12-4, the J call TRBJ2-1; D is possibly TRBD2 (5 bases). The CDR3 spans 16 residues. The CDR3 region is CTSGPLVYSFNNEQFF. In nucleotides, the CDR3 is TGTACCAGCGGTCCCCTTGTTTATAGCTTCAACAATGAGCAGTTCTTC.

A note on this clonotype: This may come from a read error, since a much larger clone is one base off. CDR3 DNA sequence: TGTGCCAGCAGGGGGAAGCGATCCTACGATCAGTACTTC. This gives the protein CASRGKRSYDQYF. The J gene is TRBJ2-7, the V gene TRBV11-1; D is ambiguous. The CDR3 extends over 13 amino acids. The germline V gene encodes CDR1 SGHAT and CDR2 FQDESV (reference sequence).

The chain couples TRBV6-5 to TRBJ2-7; D remains unclear. This CDR3 comprises 14 residues. CDR1 and CDR2 from the germline V gene are MNHEY and SVGAGI. V gave up 1 base and J gave up 1 base, with 8 bases separating them. CDR3 DNA: TGTGCCAGCAGTTACTACTCTGGATCCTACGAGCAGTACTTC. Its translation: CASSYYSGSYEQYF.

As for this clonotype: One end of the junction does not line up with germline, which may come from a read error. V gene TRBV5-1 combines with J gene TRBJ1-1, with unresolved D. The germline gives CDR1 SGHRS, CDR2 YFSETQ. The CDR3 consists of 15 residues. The CDR3 region is CASSLAGGVNTEASF. In DNA, the CDR3 is TGCGCCAGCAGCTTGGCTGGAGGTGTGAACACTGAAGCTTCCTTT. Supplemented by reference TRBV5-1 and TRBJ1-1, the full variable domain reads KAGVTQTPRYLIKTRGQQVTLSCSPISGHRSVSWYQQTPGQGLQFLFEYFSETQRNKGNFPGRFSGRQFSNSRSEMNVSTLELGDSALYLCASSLAGGVNTEASFGQGTRLTVV.

In the case of this clonotype: A much larger clone lies one base from this, so it may be a read error. The chain links TRBV7-9 to TRBJ2-1; D gene unclear. V was clipped by 6 bases and J by 8 bases, with 20 bases between them. The germline V gene encodes CDR1 SEHNR and CDR2 FQNEAQ (reference sequence). The CDR3 is made up of 15 amino acids. CDR3 loop: CASRYRAQRYDEQFF. The CDR3 DNA reads TGTGCCAGCAGATACCGGGCCCAGAGGTACGATGAGCAGTTCTTC.

On this clonotype: A much larger clone lies a single base off, so this may be a read error. The CDR3 spells CAISRPGDRHTEAFF. The DNA for the CDR3 is TGTGCCATCAGCCGCCCCGGGGATCGGCACACTGAAGCTTTCTTT. The V and J genes are TRBV28 and TRBJ1-1; unclear D gene. This CDR3 is 15 amino acids long. Germline CDR1 and CDR2: MDHEN and SYDVKM. V was cut by 10 bases and J by 3 bases, with 21 bases left in between.

In this sample, this clonotype turned up many times. The chain couples TRBV7-9 to TRBJ2-5; 12 bases fit TRBD2. The germline V gene encodes CDR1 SEHNR and CDR2 FQNEAQ (reference sequence). CDR3 size: 17 residues. V was pared by 1 base and J by 2 bases, with 5 bases of the junction left unmatched. The CDR3 region has the DNA TGTGCCAGCAGCTTAGGAGTGACTAGCGGGAGTCAAGAGACCCAGTACTTC. The encoded protein is CASSLGVTSGSQETQYF.

As to this clonotype: Given a much more abundant clone one base away, this may be a read error. The chain links TRBV5-4 to TRBJ2-5, with D hard to call. CDR3 size: 12 residues. Germline assignment: CDR1 SGHNT and CDR2 YYREEE (reference sequence). Here the CDR3 reads CASSLMQGTQYF. Here the CDR3 DNA reads TGTGCCAGCAGCTTGATGCAAGGGACCCAGTACTTC.

This clonotype was detected many times. J is TRBJ1-6 and V is TRBV6-5; D gene ambiguous. V dropped 0 bases and J dropped 8 bases, with 11 bases sitting between them. CDR1 and CDR2 (germline): MNHEY, SVGAGI. This CDR3 region has 15 residues. The CDR3 sequence: CASSYSGGVDSPLHF. In DNA, the CDR3 is TGTGCCAGCAGTTACTCAGGAGGTGTTGATTCACCCCTCCACTTT.

On this clonotype: At one boundary the junction diverges from the germline segment, which might be a read error. The chain combines TRBV5-1 with TRBJ1-4; D unclear. Per the germline V gene, CDR1 is SGHRS and CDR2 is YFSETQ. CDR3 length: 15 amino acids. DNA for the CDR3: TGCGCCGGCAGCCCGAGACCTGCAACTAATGAAAAACTGTTTTTT. Translation: CAGSPRPATNEKLFF.

Details on this clonotype: An end of the junction differs from the germline gene, which may be a read error. This chain links TRBV10-3 with TRBJ2-1, with 8 bases that match TRBD2. The CDR3 loop spans 15 amino acids. Per the germline V gene, CDR1 is ENHRY and CDR2 is SYGVKD. CDR3: CTIKASGPQGGEQFF. CDR3 sequence (DNA): TGTACCATCAAGGCTAGCGGGCCTCAGGGCGGTGAGCAGTTCTTC.

About this clonotype: Since the CDR3 does not end with the conserved phenylalanine or tryptophan, this likely comes from a read error. The chain joins TRBV6-1 to TRBJ2-1; D is possibly TRBD1 (5 bases). The germline gives CDR1 MNHNS, CDR2 SASEGT. CDR3 length equals 14 residues. CDR3 DNA: TGTGCCAGCAGAAACAGGTCCCTCTACAATGAACAGTTCTAC. As protein: CASRNRSLYNEQFY.

A remark on this clonotype: An end of the junction does not agree with germline; a read error may underlie this. The V and J genes are TRBV2 and TRBJ1-2; TRBD1 aligns across 7 bases. Per germline, CDR1 SNHLY and CDR2 FYNNEI. CDR3 size: 14 residues. The CDR3 DNA follows: TGTGCCAACAGTTCTGACAGGGAGTGGTATGGACACACCTTC. This codes for CANSSDREWYGHTF.

V is TRBV18 and J is TRBJ2-5; D call uncertain. Germline loops: CDR1 KGHSH, CDR2 LQKENI. This CDR3 has 11 amino acids. V was clipped by 3 bases and J by 3 bases, with 2 bases between them. The CDR3 DNA is TGTGCCAGCTCACCTAAAGAGACCCAGTACTTC. Its protein product is CASSPKETQYF. The full variable domain, rest sourced from reference TRBV18 and TRBJ2-5, is NAGVMQNPRHLVRRRGQEARLRCSPMKGHSHVYWYRQLPEEGLKFMVYLQKENIIDESGMPKERFSAEFPKEGPSILRIQQVVRGDSAAYFCASSPKETQYFGPGTRLLVL.

For this clonotype: A much bigger clone sits one base away, suggesting this may be a read error. Because it lacks the conserved phenylalanine or tryptophan at the end, this CDR3 is likely a read error. V is TRBV12-3 or TRBV12-4 and J is TRBJ2-3, with D unresolved. V lost 6 bases to trimming and J lost 1 base, with 11 bases between them. CDR3 length equals 14 residues. This CDR3 reads CASSPGSRTDTQYS. CDR3 nucleotides: TGTGCCAGCAGCCCCGGATCCCGCACAGATACGCAGTATTCT.

About this clonotype: Since a much larger clone is just one base distant, this may be a read error. The J gene is TRBJ2-5, the V gene TRBV28; 8 nucleotides line up with TRBD1. The CDR3 length is 15 residues. Germline assignment: CDR1 MDHEN and CDR2 SYDVKM. The CDR3 loop is CDSSQRAGGAETQYF. As DNA, the CDR3 is TGTGACAGCAGTCAGAGGGCAGGGGGCGCGGAGACCCAGTACTTC.

This clonotype was recorded only once. One junction end does not reproduce the germline sequence, and a read error may be involved. The chain combines TRBV28 with TRBJ1-5; TRBD1 might be the D (6 bases). The germline V gene has CDR1 MDHEN and CDR2 SYDVKM. The CDR3 runs 15 residues. CDR3 residues: CVSGLSGAVNQPQHF. Written as DNA, the CDR3 is TGTGTCAGCGGTTTGTCAGGGGCGGTCAATCAGCCCCAGCATTTT.

Comments on this clonotype: An end of the junction does not agree with germline; a read error may underlie this. The chain carries TRBV11-3 and TRBJ1-1; D remains ambiguous. The CDR3 consists of 16 residues. Germline assignment: CDR1 SGHNT and CDR2 YENEEA. CDR3 loop: CVSSLAPCYAQEGAFF. The CDR3, as DNA: TGTGTCAGCAGCTTAGCCCCCTGTTACGCTCAGGAGGGAGCTTTCTTT.

About this clonotype: A read error may be the cause here, since a much bigger clone is one base away. The conserved closing phenylalanine or tryptophan is absent in this CDR3, likely reflecting a read error. The rearrangement uses TRBV20-1 and TRBJ2-1; 9 nucleotides line up with TRBD1. The CDR3 runs 15 residues. V shed 3 bases, J shed 9 bases, and the junction held 12 bases outside the gene matches. Germline assignment: CDR1 DFQATT and CDR2 SNEGSKA (reference sequence). The CDR3 nucleotides read TGCAGTGCTAGTGACCCCGGGACAGGGTCCGGTGAGCAGTTCTCC. As protein: CSASDPGTGSGEQFS.